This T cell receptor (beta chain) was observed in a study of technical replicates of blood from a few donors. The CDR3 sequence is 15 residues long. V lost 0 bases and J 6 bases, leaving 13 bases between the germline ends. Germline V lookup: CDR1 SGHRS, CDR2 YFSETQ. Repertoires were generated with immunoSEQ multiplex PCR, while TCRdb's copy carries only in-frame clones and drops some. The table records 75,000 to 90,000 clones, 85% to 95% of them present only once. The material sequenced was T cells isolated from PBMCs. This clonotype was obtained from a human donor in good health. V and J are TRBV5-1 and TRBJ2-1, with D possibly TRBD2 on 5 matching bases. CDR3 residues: CASSLASASLNEQFF. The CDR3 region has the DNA TGCGCCAGCAGCTTGGCCTCGGCTAGCCTCAATGAGCAGTTCTTC.